There are many counts of the clone carrying this T cell receptor (beta chain). The sample belongs to a study of identical twins. MiXCR was run by TCRdb on the 5' RACE reads, yielding one entry per CDR3 protein. The data contain about 240,000 distinct CDR3 sequences, about 11% of them singletons. J was trimmed by 4 bases and V by 1 base; bases with no gene match: 5. Germline CDR1 reads LGHNA; CDR2 reads YSLEER. The CDR3 totals 15 residues. This TCR derives from a man in his forties or fifties in good health. What was sequenced was memory T cells sorted from blood. This chain connects TRBV4-3 to TRBJ2-7; TRBD2 matches at 9 bases. Here the CDR3 DNA reads TGCGCCAGCAGCCAAGGACGCGGGGGGGCATACGAGCAGTACTTC. This sequence encodes CASSQGRGGAYEQYF.